The rows below give T cell receptor beta chains drawn from one sample of a study of blood T cell repertoires in COVID-19. Assay used: immunoSEQ multiplex PCR; TCRdb lists only in-frame clones, some missing. The data contain over 85,000 clones, around 81% of them singletons. The sequencing input was peripheral blood. All receptors derive from a man aged 45-65 years with acute or convalescent COVID-19. Both conserved end residues are part of each CDR3. Each record gives: D gene, clone size, V gene, J gene, CDR3 protein, CDR3 DNA. A D gene is named only where the DNA matches it firmly. Some rows mark clone size as missing; the rest say once, few, many or name a class of expanded clone.

-	-	TRBV5-6	TRBJ1-4	CASSETWNNEKLFF	TGTGCCAGCAGCGAGACATGGAACAATGAAAAACTGTTTTTT
TRBD1	-	TRBV18	TRBJ2-5	CASAGQGGETQYF	TGTGCCAGCGCCGGACAGGGGGGAGAGACCCAGTACTTC
-	-	TRBV10-3	TRBJ2-7	CAISESLTSYEQYF	TGTGCCATCAGTGAGTCCCTAACCTCCTACGAGCAGTACTTC
-	-	TRBV5-5	TRBJ1-4	CASSTETGGALFF	TGTGCCAGCAGCACCGAGACGGGAGGTGCACTGTTTTTT
TRBD1	-	TRBV5-1	TRBJ2-5	CASSPGEGQGMETQYF	TGCGCCAGCAGCCCGGGAGAGGGACAGGGGATGGAGACCCAGTACTTC
-	-	TRBV4-1	TRBJ2-7	CASSQGQGRQAEYEQYF	TGCGCCAGCAGCCAGGGTCAAGGGCGACAGGCGGAATACGAGCAGTACTTC
-	-	TRBV5-4	TRBJ1-1	CASSRTGGTEAFF	TGTGCCAGCAGCCGGACGGGAGGGACTGAAGCTTTCTTT
TRBD1	-	TRBV30	TRBJ1-1	CAWSGQGSEAFF	TGTGCCTGGAGTGGACAGGGGTCTGAAGCTTTCTTT
TRBD2	-	TRBV10-3	TRBJ2-1	CAISEPSGAANQQFF	TGTGCCATCAGTGAACCTAGCGGGGCCGCTAATCAGCAGTTCTTC
TRBD2	-	TRBV6-5	TRBJ2-1	CASRGLADNEQFF	TGTGCCAGCAGGGGACTAGCCGACAATGAGCAGTTCTTC
TRBD1	few	TRBV12-3/TRBV12-4	TRBJ2-7	CASSLETGGEQYF	TGTGCCAGCAGTTTGGAGACAGGGGGGGAGCAGTACTTC
-	-	TRBV5-6	TRBJ1-2	CASSFFPGLSYGYTF	TGTGCCAGCAGCTTTTTCCCGGGACTCAGCTATGGCTACACCTTC
-	-	TRBV24-1	TRBJ2-1	CANIDSSSNEQFF	TGTGCCAATATTGACAGTTCCAGCAATGAGCAGTTCTTC
-	-	TRBV21-1	TRBJ2-7	CASSSRGRGINIEQYF	TGTGCCAGCAGCAGCCGGGGCAGGGGAATCAATATCGAGCAGTACTTC
TRBD1	-	TRBV7-2	TRBJ2-7	CASSLVGTGSYEQYF	TGTGCCAGCAGCTTAGTGGGGACAGGTTCCTACGAGCAGTACTTC
-	-	TRBV18	TRBJ2-3	CASSPPGLTDTQYF	TGTGCCAGCTCACCACCGGGACTCACAGATACGCAGTATTTT
-	-	TRBV4-3	TRBJ1-6	CASSQDSSYNSPLHF	TGCGCCAGCAGCCAGGACAGTTCCTATAATTCACCCCTCCACTTT
-	-	TRBV18	TRBJ1-4	CASSPPALSNEKLFF	TGTGCCAGCTCACCACCGGCTCTTTCTAATGAAAAACTGTTTTTT
-	-	TRBV24-1	TRBJ2-3	CATSEATGNPSTDTQYF	TGTGCCACCAGTGAGGCTACAGGGAACCCTAGCACAGATACGCAGTATTTT
TRBD1	-	TRBV28	TRBJ2-7	CASGPGQGYRWQYF	TGTGCCAGCGGTCCGGGACAGGGGTATCGTTGGCAGTACTTC
TRBD2	-	TRBV7-9	TRBJ2-1	CASSYSGAFNEQFF	TGTGCCAGCAGTTATAGCGGGGCCTTCAATGAGCAGTTCTTC
-	-	TRBV18	TRBJ2-7	CASSPYRAPTTYEQYF	TGTGCCAGCTCCCCTTACAGGGCCCCTACAACCTACGAGCAGTACTTC
-	-	TRBV30	TRBJ1-6	CAWSVHQDSPLHF	TGTGCCTGGAGTGTACATCAGGATTCACCCCTCCACTTT
TRBD2	-	TRBV7-2	TRBJ2-3	CASSLVASGGGTDTQYF	TGTGCCAGCAGCTTAGTGGCTAGCGGGGGGGGCACAGATACGCAGTATTTT
-	few	TRBV13	TRBJ2-1	CASSLKTGLFYNEQFF	TGTGCCAGCAGCTTAAAGACGGGACTGTTCTACAATGAGCAGTTCTTC
TRBD2	-	TRBV29-1	TRBJ2-1	CSVDSGLAGGRPNEQFF	TGCAGCGTTGATTCGGGACTAGCGGGAGGTCGGCCAAATGAGCAGTTCTTC
-	-	TRBV29-1	TRBJ2-5	CSVVRGSETQYF	TGCAGCGTGGTTAGGGGGAGCGAGACCCAGTACTTC
-	-	TRBV5-1	TRBJ2-5	CASSSGGGQTQYF	TGCGCCAGCAGTTCGGGGGGCGGGCAGACCCAGTACTTC
-	-	TRBV5-1	TRBJ1-1	CASSSTAGLETEAFF	TGCGCCAGCAGCTCAACAGCGGGCTTAGAGACTGAAGCTTTCTTT
-	-	TRBV27	TRBJ1-5	CASSLTSGFGHQPQHF	TGTGCCAGCAGTTTAACGTCGGGGTTCGGACATCAGCCCCAGCATTTT
-	-	TRBV11-2	TRBJ1-5	CASSSNTLGDSYF	TGTGCCAGCAGCTCGAATACCTTAGGGGACTCATATTTT
-	-	TRBV7-2	TRBJ2-2	CASSKVGLGGTGELFF	TGTGCCAGCAGCAAAGTTGGGTTGGGAGGCACCGGGGAGCTGTTTTTT
TRBD2	-	TRBV6-2/TRBV6-3	TRBJ2-5	CASSPTSGETQYF	TGTGCCAGCAGCCCGACTAGCGGAGAGACCCAGTACTTC
TRBD2	-	TRBV6-2/TRBV6-3	TRBJ2-1	CASSYARTSGRNLNEQFF	TGTGCCAGCAGTTACGCCCGGACTAGCGGGAGGAACCTCAATGAGCAGTTCTTC
TRBD1	-	TRBV5-4	TRBJ2-5	CASSLGQGYQETQYF	TGTGCCAGCAGCTTAGGACAGGGGTACCAAGAGACCCAGTACTTC
TRBD2	-	TRBV28	TRBJ2-7	CASSPGLEPYEQYF	TGTGCCAGCAGCCCAGGACTAGAACCCTACGAGCAGTACTTC
TRBD2	-	TRBV29-1	TRBJ2-3	CSVVGGRVVTSGSEADTQYF	TGCAGCGTTGTGGGGGGCAGGGTAGTCACTAGCGGGAGTGAGGCAGATACGCAGTATTTT
-	-	TRBV19	TRBJ1-3	CASSINSGNTIYF	TGTGCCAGTAGTATCAACTCTGGAAACACCATATATTTT